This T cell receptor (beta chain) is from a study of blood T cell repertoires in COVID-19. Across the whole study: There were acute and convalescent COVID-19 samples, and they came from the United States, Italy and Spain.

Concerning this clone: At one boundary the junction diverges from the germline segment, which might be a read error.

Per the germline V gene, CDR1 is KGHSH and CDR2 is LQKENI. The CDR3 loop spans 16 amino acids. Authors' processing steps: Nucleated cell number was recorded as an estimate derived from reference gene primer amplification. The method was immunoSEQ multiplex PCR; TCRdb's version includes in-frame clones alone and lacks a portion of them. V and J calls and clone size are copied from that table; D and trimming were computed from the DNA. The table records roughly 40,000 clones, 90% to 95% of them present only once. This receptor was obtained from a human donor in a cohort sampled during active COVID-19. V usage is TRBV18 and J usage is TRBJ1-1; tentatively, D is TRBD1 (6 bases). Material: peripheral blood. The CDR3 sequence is CAGSPYSDSDGTEAFF. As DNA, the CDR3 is TGTGCCGGCTCACCATACTCGGACAGTGATGGCACTGAAGCTTTCTTT. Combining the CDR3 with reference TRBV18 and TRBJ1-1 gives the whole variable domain NAGVMQNPRHLVRRRGQEARLRCSPMKGHSHVYWYRQLPEEGLKFMVYLQKENIIDESGMPKERFSAEFPKEGPSILRIQQVVRGDSAAYFCAGSPYSDSDGTEAFFGQGTRLTVV.